This section outlines one TCR beta chain sequence together with its context. These data originate in a study of control samples from healthy donors and cancer patients. V dropped 3 bases and J dropped 3; count of bases not matched to a gene: 6. CDR1 is MNHEY and CDR2 is SMNVEV in the germline V gene (reference sequence). The CDR3 length is 15 residues. Sequencing was performed with immunoSEQ multiplex PCR; in TCRdb, only in-frame clones are kept and a portion is missing. The sample lists roughly 180,000 clones; 75% to 95% were seen once. The V and J genes are TRBV27 and TRBJ2-7, with TRBD1 matching 9 bases. This sequence originates from a woman between 40 and 55 years old in good health. Sequenced material: blood. The CDR3 reads CASSFEWDRVYEQYF. The CDR3 nucleotides read TGTGCCAGCAGTTTTGAGTGGGACAGGGTCTACGAGCAGTACTTC.